This TCR beta chain is from a study of cytotoxic CD8 clonotypes in ibrutinib-treated CLL. Germline values: CDR1 SGHRS, CDR2 YFSETQ. The CDR3 runs to 18 residues. With V trimmed by 0 bases and J by 8 bases, 13 bases remained unmatched. T cells were sequenced at a targeted depth of 1 in 200,000 to 1 in 1 million. Measured with immunoSEQ multiplex PCR; TCRdb has only the in-frame clones, and not every one. The profile shows approximately 30,000 clones, over 55% of them singletons. The chain links TRBV5-1 to TRBJ1-4, with 10 bases fitting TRBD1. This specimen was PBMCs, taken after 24 months of ibrutinib treatment. This TCR came from a human donor with chronic lymphocytic leukemia. The CDR3 bases are TGCGCCAGCAGCTTGGATGGGACAGGGGTTGGGGGAAAGGAAAAACTGTTTTTT. Its protein product is CASSLDGTGVGGKEKLFF.